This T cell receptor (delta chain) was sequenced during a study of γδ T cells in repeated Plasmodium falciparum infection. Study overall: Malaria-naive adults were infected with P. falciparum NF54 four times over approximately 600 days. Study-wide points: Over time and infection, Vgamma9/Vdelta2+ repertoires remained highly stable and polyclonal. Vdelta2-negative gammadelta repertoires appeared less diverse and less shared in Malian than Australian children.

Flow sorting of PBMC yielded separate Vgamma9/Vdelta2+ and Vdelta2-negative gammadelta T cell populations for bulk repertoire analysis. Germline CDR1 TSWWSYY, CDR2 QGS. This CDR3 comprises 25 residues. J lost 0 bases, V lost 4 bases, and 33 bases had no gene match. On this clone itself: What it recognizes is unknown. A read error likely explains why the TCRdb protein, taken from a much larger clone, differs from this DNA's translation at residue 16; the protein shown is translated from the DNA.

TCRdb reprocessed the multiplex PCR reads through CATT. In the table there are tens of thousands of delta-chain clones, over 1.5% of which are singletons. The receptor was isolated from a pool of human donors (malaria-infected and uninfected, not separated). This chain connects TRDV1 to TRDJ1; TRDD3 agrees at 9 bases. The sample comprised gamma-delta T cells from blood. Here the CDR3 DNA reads TGTGCTCTTGGGGCCCCGCGTCGAGAACATTCCTACCAACTGGGGGAGAACTCGTACACCGATAAACTCATCTTT. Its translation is CALGAPRREHSYQLGENSYTDKLIF.